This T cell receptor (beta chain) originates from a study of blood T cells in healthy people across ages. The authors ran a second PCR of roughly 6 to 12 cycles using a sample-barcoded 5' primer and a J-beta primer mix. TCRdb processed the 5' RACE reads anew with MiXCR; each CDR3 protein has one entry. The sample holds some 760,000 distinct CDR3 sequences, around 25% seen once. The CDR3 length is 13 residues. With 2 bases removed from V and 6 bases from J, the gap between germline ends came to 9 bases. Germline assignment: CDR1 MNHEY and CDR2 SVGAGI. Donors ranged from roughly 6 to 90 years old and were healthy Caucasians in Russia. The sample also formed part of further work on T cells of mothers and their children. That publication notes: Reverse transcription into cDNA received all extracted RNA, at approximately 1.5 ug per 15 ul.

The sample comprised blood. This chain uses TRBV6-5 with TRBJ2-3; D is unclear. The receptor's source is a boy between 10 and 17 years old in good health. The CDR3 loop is CASSYLKWDTQYF. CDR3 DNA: TGTGCCAGCAGTTACCTCAAGTGGGATACGCAGTATTTT.